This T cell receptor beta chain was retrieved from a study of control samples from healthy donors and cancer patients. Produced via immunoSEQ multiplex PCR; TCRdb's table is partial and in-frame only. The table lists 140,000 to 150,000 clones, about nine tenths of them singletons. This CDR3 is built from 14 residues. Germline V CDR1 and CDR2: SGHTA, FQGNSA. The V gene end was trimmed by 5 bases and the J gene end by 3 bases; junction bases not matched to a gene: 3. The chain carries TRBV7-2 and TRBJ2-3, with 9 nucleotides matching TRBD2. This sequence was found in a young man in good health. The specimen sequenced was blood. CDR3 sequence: CASSAGGLTDTQYF. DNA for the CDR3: TGTGCCAGCAGCGCGGGGGGGTTGACAGATACGCAGTATTTT. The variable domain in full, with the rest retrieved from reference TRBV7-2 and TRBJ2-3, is GAGVSQSPSNKVTEKGKDVELRCDPISGHTALYWYRQSLGQGLEFLIYFQGNSAPDKSGLPSDRFSAERTGGSVSTLTIQRTQQEDSAVYLCASSAGGLTDTQYFGPGTRLTVL.